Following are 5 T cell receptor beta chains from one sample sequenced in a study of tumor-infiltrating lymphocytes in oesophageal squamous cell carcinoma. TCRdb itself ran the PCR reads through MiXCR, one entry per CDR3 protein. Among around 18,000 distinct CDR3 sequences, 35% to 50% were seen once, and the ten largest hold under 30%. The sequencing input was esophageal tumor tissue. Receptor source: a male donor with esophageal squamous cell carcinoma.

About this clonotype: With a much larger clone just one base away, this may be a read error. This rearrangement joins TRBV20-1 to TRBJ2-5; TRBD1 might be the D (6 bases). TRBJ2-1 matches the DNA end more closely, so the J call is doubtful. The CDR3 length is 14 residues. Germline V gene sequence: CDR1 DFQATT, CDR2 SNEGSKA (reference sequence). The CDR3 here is CSASPGTPTYEQFF. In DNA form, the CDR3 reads TGCAGTGCTAGCCCCGGGACACCAACCTACGAGCAGTTCTTC.

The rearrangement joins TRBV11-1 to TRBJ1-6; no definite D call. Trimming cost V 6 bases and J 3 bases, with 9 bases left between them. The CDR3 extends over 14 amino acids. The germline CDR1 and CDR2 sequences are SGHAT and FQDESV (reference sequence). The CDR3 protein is CASSHQDYNSPLHF. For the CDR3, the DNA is TGTGCCAGCAGTCATCAGGACTATAATTCACCCCTCCACTTT.

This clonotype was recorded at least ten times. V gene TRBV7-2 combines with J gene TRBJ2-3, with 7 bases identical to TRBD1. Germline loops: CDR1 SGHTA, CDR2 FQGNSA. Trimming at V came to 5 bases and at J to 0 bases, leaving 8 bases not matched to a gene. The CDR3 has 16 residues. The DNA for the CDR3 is TGTGCCAGCAGCGCTCGACAGGGTGGGAGCACAGATACGCAGTATTTT. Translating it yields CASSARQGGSTDTQYF. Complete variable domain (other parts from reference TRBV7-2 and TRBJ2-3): GAGVSQSPSNKVTEKGKDVELRCDPISGHTALYWYRQSLGQGLEFLIYFQGNSAPDKSGLPSDRFSAERTGGSVSTLTIQRTQQEDSAVYLCASSARQGGSTDTQYFGPGTRLTVL.

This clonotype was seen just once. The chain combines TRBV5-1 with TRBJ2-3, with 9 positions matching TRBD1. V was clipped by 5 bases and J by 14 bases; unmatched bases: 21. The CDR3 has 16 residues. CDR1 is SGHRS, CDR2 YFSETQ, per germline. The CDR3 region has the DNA TGCGCCAGCAGTATGGGACAGGGCGCGAACACCGGGGAGCTGTATTTT. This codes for CASSMGQGANTGELYF.

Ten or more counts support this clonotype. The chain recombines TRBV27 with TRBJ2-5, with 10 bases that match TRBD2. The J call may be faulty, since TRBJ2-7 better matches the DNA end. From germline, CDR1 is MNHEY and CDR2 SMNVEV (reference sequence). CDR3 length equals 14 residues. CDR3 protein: CASSFRAGGREQYF. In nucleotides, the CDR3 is TGTGCCAGCAGTTTTAGAGCGGGGGGGCGCGAGCAGTACTTC.